The rows below give T cell receptor beta chains drawn from one sample of a study of shared T cell receptors in the human thymus. The repertoire was sequenced with immunoSEQ multiplex PCR; TCRdb's copy has only in-frame clones and lacks some. The table includes 700,000 or so clones, around 85% detected once. This sample also appeared in a second study, on human thymus T cells.

Sequenced input: thymocytes. The receptors here all came from a girl under two years old with a congenital heart defect. Each CDR3 is given with its conserved first and last residue. Fields, in order: V gene, clone size, D gene, J gene, CDR3 DNA, CDR3 protein. The D gene is left open where the match is weak. Clone size appears in some rows only: once, few, many, or a class for an expanded clone.

V: TRBV19
size: -
D: TRBD1
J: TRBJ1-5
DNA: TGTGCCAGTAGTGTTGACGGGACAGGCGATAATCAGCCCCAGCATTTT
CDR3: CASSVDGTGDNQPQHF

V: TRBV28
size: -
D: -
J: TRBJ1-5
DNA: TGTGCCAGCAGTTTCAGGGATTTGGTTAGGCAGCCCCAGCATTTT
CDR3: CASSFRDLVRQPQHF

V: TRBV28
size: -
D: -
J: TRBJ2-7
DNA: TGTGCCAGCAGTCCGATGGAGGAGCCCGGTGGGTCCTACGAGCAGTACTTC
CDR3: CASSPMEEPGGSYEQYF

V: TRBV7-8
size: -
D: TRBD1
J: TRBJ2-1
DNA: TGTGCCAGCAGCTTAGTGCACACGCTAGACAGGGATTCAGAGTTCTTC
CDR3: CASSLVHTLDRDSEFF

V: TRBV18
size: -
D: -
J: TRBJ2-7
DNA: TGTGCCAGCTCACCTGTTCGGGGTCACTACGAGCAGTACTTC
CDR3: CASSPVRGHYEQYF

V: TRBV30
size: -
D: TRBD1
J: TRBJ1-2
DNA: TGTGCCTGGAGACTAGGACAGGGGGCGCGGTCTGGCTACACCTTC
CDR3: CAWRLGQGARSGYTF

V: TRBV5-6
size: -
D: -
J: TRBJ1-1
DNA: TGTGCCAGCAGCTTCCTCAGGGGCACTGAAGCTTTCTTT
CDR3: CASSFLRGTEAFF

V: TRBV4-3
size: few
D: TRBD2
J: TRBJ2-1
DNA: TGCGCCAGCAGCAAGGGACTAGCGGGGGGTGATTATAGCTCCTACAATGAGCAGTTCTTC
CDR3: CASSKGLAGGDYSSYNEQFF

V: TRBV27
size: -
D: -
J: TRBJ2-7
DNA: TGTGCCAGCAGTAGAGCGGAACTGGACGAGCAGTACTTC
CDR3: CASSRAELDEQYF

V: TRBV25-1
size: -
D: TRBD1
J: TRBJ2-3
DNA: TGTGCCAGCAGTTTCCTGAGGGGACAGGGGGCGACAGATACGCAGTATTTT
CDR3: CASSFLRGQGATDTQYF

V: TRBV19
size: -
D: -
J: TRBJ2-5
DNA: TGTGCCAGTAGTAGGAGGGGGGGGGAGACCCAGTACTTC
CDR3: CASSRRGGETQYF

V: TRBV5-6
size: -
D: -
J: TRBJ2-7
DNA: TGTGCCAGCAGCTTGGGCCTCGGACTCCGATACGAGCAGTACTTC
CDR3: CASSLGLGLRYEQYF

V: TRBV10-3
size: -
D: -
J: TRBJ1-6
DNA: TGTGCCATCACTAGCCAGCCCAATAATTCACCCCTCCACTTT
CDR3: CAITSQPNNSPLHF

V: TRBV7-2
size: -
D: TRBD1
J: TRBJ2-1
DNA: TGTGCCAGCAGCCGGGGACAGGGGGCCTATGAGCAGTTCTTC
CDR3: CASSRGQGAYEQFF

V: TRBV29-1
size: -
D: -
J: TRBJ1-4
DNA: TGCAGCGTTGGGGAGCGTGAAAAACTGTTTTTT
CDR3: CSVGEREKLFF

V: TRBV25-1
size: -
D: TRBD1
J: TRBJ1-5
DNA: TGTGCCAGCAGTCCTCCTACAGGGGGGTGTGGTCAGCCCCAGCATTTT
CDR3: CASSPPTGGCGQPQHF

V: TRBV4-1
size: -
D: -
J: TRBJ2-2
DNA: TGCGCCAGCAGCCAAGTCTTCCAGGGATTCGTTAACACCGGGGAGCTGTTTTTT
CDR3: CASSQVFQGFVNTGELFF

V: TRBV5-1
size: -
D: -
J: TRBJ2-3
DNA: TGCGCCAGCAGCTTGAAGGATCAGGGTTGGGTTTCAACAGATACGCAGTATTTT
CDR3: CASSLKDQGWVSTDTQYF

V: TRBV5-1
size: -
D: -
J: TRBJ2-5
DNA: TGCGCCAGCAGCTTGGACAGGGAGGAGACCCAGTACTTC
CDR3: CASSLDREETQYF

V: TRBV11-2
size: -
D: -
J: TRBJ1-1
DNA: TGTGCCAGCAGCTTCGGGTCAGGGGTGGGCACTGAAGCTTTCTTT
CDR3: CASSFGSGVGTEAFF

V: TRBV7-6
size: -
D: TRBD1
J: TRBJ1-4
DNA: TGTGCCAGCAGCCCCCGGGACAGTGAGAAACTGTTTTTT
CDR3: CASSPRDSEKLFF

V: TRBV10-3
size: -
D: -
J: TRBJ1-1
DNA: TGTGCCATCAGTGACCCCCACGGGGGGACAAAAGAATCCTACATGAGGCTCTGGAACACTGAAGCTTTCTTT
CDR3: CAISDPHGGTKESYMRLWNTEAFF

V: TRBV2
size: once
D: -
J: TRBJ1-2
DNA: TGTGCCAGCACGAGAGCGGGAGGAACTGATGGCTACACCTTC
CDR3: CASTRAGGTDGYTF

V: TRBV28
size: -
D: TRBD1
J: TRBJ1-5
DNA: TGTGCCAGCACCAGTTCCGGGGACAGGGGGCTCGATCAGCCCCAGCATTTT
CDR3: CASTSSGDRGLDQPQHF

V: TRBV2
size: -
D: TRBD2
J: TRBJ2-5
DNA: TGTGCCAGCAGTGAGGTGGGGCCGACTAGCGGGGGGGCCCAAGAGACCCAGTACTTC
CDR3: CASSEVGPTSGGAQETQYF

V: TRBV15
size: -
D: -
J: TRBJ2-3
DNA: TGTGCCACCAGCAGACACCGCCGAGGGCACCTTAACACAGATACGCAGTATTTT
CDR3: CATSRHRRGHLNTDTQYF

V: TRBV4-1
size: -
D: TRBD2
J: TRBJ2-7
DNA: TGCGCCAGCAGCCGAAAAGGCGGGACTAGCAACGAGCAGTACTTC
CDR3: CASSRKGGTSNEQYF